Below, 26 T cell receptor beta chains from the same sample are listed, as sequenced in a study of cytomegalovirus exposure and HLA in healthy donors (dated by TCRdb to the late 2010s). To prepare the library, the immunoSEQ multiplex PCR assay was applied. A mixture of 60 forward primers for TCR Vbeta segments and 13 reverse primers for TCR Jbeta segments was used in the multiplex PCR. Not all clones reach the TCRdb copy of this immuneACCESS table, which keeps in-frame sequences only. Checked studies attribute under half of the gap to unresolved V genes and leave the rest unexplained. The sample contains about 120,000 clones, approximately 80% of them found a single time. Of the sample, 1.5% to 2% is held by the ten largest clones. The sample comprised PBMCs. The receptors come from a man aged 40-55 years in good health and CMV-seronegative.

This clone was observed a handful of times. The rearrangement uses TRBV29-1 and TRBJ1-5, with TRBD1 as a possible D gene (5 bases). CDR1 SQVTM and CDR2 ANQGSEA come from the germline V gene. Trimming stripped 3 bases from V and 4 bases from J, with 10 bases between. The CDR3 loop spans 13 amino acids. CDR3 nucleotide sequence: TGCAGCGTTGATGGTGGGGGGAATCAGCCCCAGCATTTT. Translation gives CSVDGGGNQPQHF. Complete variable domain (other parts from reference TRBV29-1 and TRBJ1-5): SAVISQKPSRDICQRGTSLTIQCQVDSQVTMMFWYRQQPGQSLTLIATANQGSEATYESGFVIDKFPISRPNLTFSTLTVSNMSPEDSSIYLCSVDGGGNQPQHFGDGTRLSIL.

This chain joins TRBV7-8 and TRBJ1-2; D gene ambiguous. V shed 1 base and J shed 6 bases, with 15 bases lying between them. CDR1 is SGHVS, CDR2 FQNEAQ, per germline. The CDR3 runs 15 residues. The CDR3 protein is CASSLGGVRGDGYTF. The CDR3, as DNA: TGTGCCAGCAGCTTAGGGGGTGTTCGGGGAGATGGCTACACCTTC.

The rearrangement joins TRBV19 to TRBJ2-6; a possible D gene is TRBD1 (5 bases). Trimming pared 3 bases from V and 0 bases from J, leaving 6 bases between. The CDR3 contains 15 residues. Germline loops: CDR1 LNHDA, CDR2 SQIVND (reference sequence). Written as DNA, the CDR3 is TGTGCCAGTAGTATTCAGGGCTCTGGGGCCAACGTCCTGACTTTC. Protein sequence: CASSIQGSGANVLTF.

The rearrangement joins TRBV6-4 to TRBJ2-3, with 10 bases aligning to TRBD2. The CDR3 loop spans 14 amino acids. The germline CDR1 and CDR2 sequences are MRHNA and SNTAGT. V gave up 5 bases and J gave up 4 bases; unmatched junction bases: 3. The CDR3 loop reads CASSYGTSADTQYF. DNA of the CDR3: TGTGCCAGCAGTTACGGGACTAGCGCAGATACGCAGTATTTT.

The chain uses TRBV19 and TRBJ1-5; 10 nucleotides align to TRBD1. V was pared by 7 bases and J by 7 bases, with 13 bases of the junction left unmatched. Per germline, CDR1 LNHDA and CDR2 SQIVND (reference sequence). The length of the CDR3 is 16 residues. CDR3 nucleotides: TGTGCCAGTACCCTAGGTGGGGGACAGGGGTCCCAGCCCCAGCATTTT. Amino acids: CASTLGGGQGSQPQHF.

The chain combines TRBV19 with TRBJ1-5; D might be TRBD1 (5 bases). The CDR3 is made up of 15 amino acids. Trimming took 5 bases from V and 0 from J, leaving 11 bases between them. Germline CDR1 reads LNHDA; CDR2 reads SQIVND (reference sequence). CDR3 DNA: TGTGCCAGTAGTGCAAGGGGAAATAGCAATCAGCCCCAGCATTTT. Amino acid sequence: CASSARGNSNQPQHF.

V is TRBV27 and J is TRBJ2-3, with 8 bases that match TRBD2. Germline trimming cut 5 bases from V and 0 bases from J; bases unmatched to any gene: 16. This CDR3 comprises 19 residues. Germline lookup yields CDR1 MNHEY and CDR2 SMNVEV (reference sequence). The CDR3 DNA is TGTGCCAGCAGTCCAAAACTACACTACGGGGGGGCTAGCACAGATACGCAGTATTTT. It encodes CASSPKLHYGGASTDTQYF.

This chain uses TRBV28 with TRBJ2-2; the match to TRBD1 covers 9 bases. Unmatched junction bases numbered 9, after V lost 5 bases and J lost 5 bases. CDR1 is MDHEN, CDR2 SYDVKM, per germline. This CDR3 has 16 residues. The CDR3 nucleotides read TGTGCCAGCAGTATTGCACAGGGGGCAGGAACCGGGGAGCTGTTTTTT. It specifies CASSIAQGAGTGELFF.

This clone occurred once. This chain uses TRBV30 with TRBJ1-1; TRBD1 aligns across 7 bases. Germline V gene lookup returns CDR1 GTSNPN and CDR2 SVGIG (reference sequence). V dropped 2 bases and J dropped 5; count of bases not matched to a gene: 5. This CDR3 spans 13 amino acids. The CDR3 loop reads CAWSIQGGTEAFF. Here the CDR3 DNA reads TGTGCCTGGAGTATCCAGGGGGGAACTGAAGCTTTCTTT.

The CDR3 bases are TGTGCCAGCAGCTCACAGGGGGAGAGCGAAAAACTGTTTTTT. Protein product: CASSSQGESEKLFF. The V and J genes are TRBV7-2 and TRBJ1-4; TRBD1 aligns across 8 bases. Germline V lookup: CDR1 SGHTA, CDR2 FQGNSA. J was trimmed by 8 bases and V by 4 bases; bases with no gene match: 6. This CDR3 has 14 amino acids.

The chain has TRBV11-2 and TRBJ2-3, with D maybe TRBD2 (5 bases). The V end lost 8 bases, the J end lost 2 bases, and 14 bases lay between the germline ends. The CDR3 is 14 residues long. CDR1 is SGHAT, CDR2 FQNNGV, per germline. The CDR3 here is CASGRVDATDTQYF. The CDR3 DNA reads as TGTGCCAGCGGGCGGGTGGATGCCACAGATACGCAGTATTTT.

The V gene is TRBV7-6, the J gene TRBJ2-2, with 14 bases aligning to TRBD2. The CDR3 covers 16 residues. CDR1 is SGHVS, CDR2 FNYEAQ, per germline. The J segment lost 5 bases and the V segment lost 3 bases, leaving 2 bases of the junction unmatched. The CDR3, as DNA: TGTGCCAGCAGCTTGACTAGCGGGGGGGCGACCGGGGAGCTGTTTTTT. It is translated as CASSLTSGGATGELFF.

The V and J genes are TRBV30 and TRBJ2-5; D is undetermined. This CDR3 is 13 amino acids long. The germline gives CDR1 GTSNPN, CDR2 SVGIG (reference sequence). The V and J ends lost 4 bases and 0 bases respectively, with 9 bases between them. CDR3 sequence: CAWMSWYQETQYF. The CDR3 DNA reads as TGTGCCTGGATGAGTTGGTACCAAGAGACCCAGTACTTC.

The V gene is TRBV1, the J gene TRBJ2-3; no DNA check was done on the table's D call, TRBD2. TRBV1 constitutes a pseudogene. The CDR3 length is 15 residues. The CDR3 here is CTSSRRGRSTDTQYF. The CDR3 nucleotides are TGCACCAGCAGCCGGCGGGGGCGAAGCACAGATACGCAGTATTTT.

The chain has TRBV5-6 and TRBJ1-6; D remains unclear. The V end lost 2 bases, the J end lost 1 base, and 13 bases lay between the germline ends. The CDR3 is 17 residues long. Per germline, CDR1 SGHDT and CDR2 YYEEEE. Written as DNA, the CDR3 is TGTGCCAGCAGCTTATACCAGGAGGTATCCTATAATTCACCCCTCCACTTT. Its translation: CASSLYQEVSYNSPLHF.

The chain is built from TRBV9 and TRBJ2-3; 14 bases are a match to TRBD2. The germline V gene has CDR1 SGDLS and CDR2 YYNGEE. Trimming at V came to 0 bases and at J to 5 bases, leaving 2 bases not matched to a gene. The CDR3 sequence is 16 residues long. CDR3 protein: CASSVGLAGGGDTQYF. The CDR3 DNA reads TGTGCCAGCAGCGTAGGACTAGCGGGAGGGGGAGATACGCAGTATTTT.

The chain links TRBV18 to TRBJ2-5; D gene unclear. V was pared by 8 bases and J by 2 bases, with 15 bases between. The CDR3 covers 14 residues. Germline V gives CDR1 KGHSH, CDR2 LQKENI. The CDR3 nucleotides read TGTGCCAGCGCAGCTGAAGACTTACAAGAGACCCAGTACTTC. It encodes CASAAEDLQETQYF. The full variable domain, completed using reference TRBV18 and TRBJ2-5, is NAGVMQNPRHLVRRRGQEARLRCSPMKGHSHVYWYRQLPEEGLKFMVYLQKENIIDESGMPKERFSAEFPKEGPSILRIQQVVRGDSAAYFCASAAEDLQETQYFGPGTRLLVL.

This chain connects TRBV6-1 to TRBJ1-1, with 7 bases that match TRBD1. The CDR3 length is 14 residues. CDR1 is MNHNS, CDR2 SASEGT, per germline. The junction had 10 bases not matched to a gene; V was cut back by 5 bases and J by 7 bases. The CDR3 is CASSMTGTALEAFF. CDR3 sequence (DNA): TGTGCCAGCAGTATGACCGGGACAGCTCTTGAAGCTTTCTTT.

The V gene is TRBV19, the J gene TRBJ2-3, with D hard to call. CDR1 is LNHDA, CDR2 SQIVND, per germline (reference sequence). CDR3 size: 13 residues. V was trimmed by 5 bases and J by 1 base, leaving 7 bases between them. The CDR3 nucleotides read TGTGCCAGTAGTCCCCAGGGCACAGATACGCAGTATTTT. It encodes CASSPQGTDTQYF. Using reference TRBV19 and TRBJ2-3 for the parts outside the CDR3, the full variable domain is DGGITQSPKYLFRKEGQNVTLSCEQNLNHDAMYWYRQDPGQGLRLIYYSQIVNDFQKGDIAEGYSVSREKKESFPLTVTSAQKNPTAFYLCASSPQGTDTQYFGPGTRLTVL.

The rearrangement joins TRBV5-1 to TRBJ1-1; a weak D match, TRBD1 (5 bases). This CDR3 comprises 14 residues. V lost 4 bases and J 0 bases, leaving 10 bases between the germline ends. Germline CDR1 reads SGHRS; CDR2 reads YFSETQ. The CDR3 protein is CASSASGMNTEAFF. CDR3 nucleotide sequence: TGCGCCAGCAGCGCGTCAGGGATGAACACTGAAGCTTTCTTT.

This clone was picked up one time. The chain employs TRBV29-1 and TRBJ2-3; D gene unclear. The ends were cut back, 3 bases at V and 7 bases at J, with 11 bases in the middle. Germline lookup yields CDR1 SQVTM and CDR2 ANQGSEA. The CDR3 runs 12 residues. CDR3 residues: CSVDLSRYTQYF. CDR3 DNA: TGCAGCGTTGACTTGTCTAGGTATACGCAGTATTTT.

J is TRBJ2-3 and V is TRBV5-1; D may be TRBD2 (5 bases). The CDR3 runs 14 residues. Trimming left V 4 bases short and J 2 bases short, with 11 bases between. Germline V gene sequence: CDR1 SGHRS, CDR2 YFSETQ. In DNA, the CDR3 is TGCGCCAGCAGCCCCGGGGTTTTCACAGATACGCAGTATTTT. Translation gives CASSPGVFTDTQYF.

The rearrangement links TRBV2 to TRBJ2-1; a weak D match, TRBD2 (5 bases). Germline V lookup: CDR1 SNHLY, CDR2 FYNNEI. V shed 3 bases and J shed 6 bases, with 15 bases lying between them. CDR3 size: 15 residues. The CDR3 here is CASSDGATKGNEQFF. As DNA, the CDR3 is TGTGCCAGCAGTGACGGAGCGACTAAGGGCAATGAGCAGTTCTTC.

CDR3 protein: CASSSPRGVGVEQYF. CDR3 DNA sequence: TGTGCCAGCAGTTCCCCACGGGGGGTGGGGGTCGAGCAGTACTTC. This chain joins TRBV28 and TRBJ2-7; 7 bases agree with TRBD2. Per the germline V gene, CDR1 is MDHEN and CDR2 is SYDVKM. Trimming at V came to 4 bases and at J to 6 bases, leaving 12 bases not matched to a gene. The CDR3 covers 15 residues.

The chain links TRBV6-1 to TRBJ2-7, with D tentatively TRBD1 (5 bases). Germline V gene data show CDR1 as MNHNS and CDR2 as SASEGT. This CDR3 has 18 residues. Trimming took 3 bases from V and 7 from J, leaving 28 bases between them. As DNA, the CDR3 is TGTGCCAGCAGTGATAGACGGCCGGTAGTGAGGCCTCAGGGAGAGCAGTACTTC. It yields the protein CASSDRRPVVRPQGEQYF.

The genes are TRBV5-1 and TRBJ2-5; the D gene is possibly TRBD2 (6 bases). Germline values: CDR1 SGHRS, CDR2 YFSETQ. The CDR3 is 14 residues long. V gave up 5 bases and J gave up 1 base, with 12 bases separating them. The CDR3 reads CASSGGASQETQYF. In nucleotides, the CDR3 is TGCGCCAGCAGTGGAGGGGCGAGCCAAGAGACCCAGTACTTC.